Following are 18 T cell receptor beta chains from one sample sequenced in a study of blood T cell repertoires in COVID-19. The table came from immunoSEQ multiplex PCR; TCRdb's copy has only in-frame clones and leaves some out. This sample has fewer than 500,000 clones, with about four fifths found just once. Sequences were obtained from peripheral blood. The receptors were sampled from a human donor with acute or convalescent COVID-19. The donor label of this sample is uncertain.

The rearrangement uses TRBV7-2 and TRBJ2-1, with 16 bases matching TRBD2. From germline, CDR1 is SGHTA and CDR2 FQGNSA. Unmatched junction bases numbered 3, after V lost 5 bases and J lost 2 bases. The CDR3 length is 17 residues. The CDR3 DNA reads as TGTGCCAGCAGCCTCGGGACTAGCGGGGGGGCCTACAATGAGCAGTTCTTC. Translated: CASSLGTSGGAYNEQFF.

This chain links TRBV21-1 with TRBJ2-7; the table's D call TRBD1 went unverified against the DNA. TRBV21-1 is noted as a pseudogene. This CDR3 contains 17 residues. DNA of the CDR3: TGTGCCAGCAGCAAAGCATCGTTGGGGGCCCGGCGGAACGAGCAGTACTTC. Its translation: CASSKASLGARRNEQYF.

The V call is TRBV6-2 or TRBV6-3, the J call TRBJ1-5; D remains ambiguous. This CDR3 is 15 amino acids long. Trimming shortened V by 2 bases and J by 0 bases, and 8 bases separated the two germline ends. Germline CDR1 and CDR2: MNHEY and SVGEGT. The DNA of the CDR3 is TGTGCCAGCAGTTACCAGAAAGATAGCAATCAGCCCCAGCATTTT. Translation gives CASSYQKDSNQPQHF.

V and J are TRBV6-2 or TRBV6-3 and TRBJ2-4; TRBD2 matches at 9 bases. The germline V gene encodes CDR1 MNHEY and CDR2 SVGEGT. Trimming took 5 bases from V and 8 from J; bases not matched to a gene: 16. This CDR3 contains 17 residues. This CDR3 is CASSASPLRGGSYIQYF. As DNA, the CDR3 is TGTGCCAGCAGTGCCTCCCCTTTGCGGGGGGGGTCGTACATTCAGTACTTC.

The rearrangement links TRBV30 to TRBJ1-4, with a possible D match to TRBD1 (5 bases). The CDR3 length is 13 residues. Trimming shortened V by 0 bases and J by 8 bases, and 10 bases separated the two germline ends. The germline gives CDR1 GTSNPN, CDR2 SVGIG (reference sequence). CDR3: CAWSVDRYEKLFF. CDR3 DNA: TGTGCCTGGAGTGTAGACAGATACGAAAAACTGTTTTTT.

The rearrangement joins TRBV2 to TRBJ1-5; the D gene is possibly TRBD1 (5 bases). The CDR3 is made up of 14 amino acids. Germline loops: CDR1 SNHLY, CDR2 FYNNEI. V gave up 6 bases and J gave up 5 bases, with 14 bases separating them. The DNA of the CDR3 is TGTGCCAGCAGCCTCGACAGCGCCTATCAGCCCCAGCATTTT. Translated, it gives CASSLDSAYQPQHF.

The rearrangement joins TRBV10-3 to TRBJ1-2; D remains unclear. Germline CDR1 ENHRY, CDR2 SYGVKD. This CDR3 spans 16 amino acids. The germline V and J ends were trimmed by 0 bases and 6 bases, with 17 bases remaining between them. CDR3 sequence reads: CAISESPPGPKDGYTF. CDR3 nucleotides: TGTGCCATCAGTGAGTCGCCTCCGGGTCCAAAAGATGGCTACACCTTC.

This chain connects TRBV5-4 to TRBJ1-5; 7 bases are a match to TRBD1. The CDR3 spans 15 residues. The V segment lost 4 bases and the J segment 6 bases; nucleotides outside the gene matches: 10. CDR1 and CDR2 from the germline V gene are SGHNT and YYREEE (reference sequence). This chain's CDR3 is CASSSTGEVGQPQHF. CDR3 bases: TGTGCCAGCAGCAGTACAGGGGAAGTGGGTCAGCCCCAGCATTTT. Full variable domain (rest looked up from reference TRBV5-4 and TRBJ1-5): ETGVTQSPTHLIKTRGQQVTLRCSSQSGHNTVSWYQQALGQGPQFIFQYYREEENGRGNFPPRFSGLQFPNYSSELNVNALELDDSALYLCASSSTGEVGQPQHFGDGTRLSIL.

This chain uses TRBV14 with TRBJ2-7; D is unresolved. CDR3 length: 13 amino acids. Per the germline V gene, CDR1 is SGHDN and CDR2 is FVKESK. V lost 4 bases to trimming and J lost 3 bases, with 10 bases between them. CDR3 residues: CASSRALDYEQYF. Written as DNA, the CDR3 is TGTGCCAGCAGCCGGGCGTTGGACTACGAGCAGTACTTC.

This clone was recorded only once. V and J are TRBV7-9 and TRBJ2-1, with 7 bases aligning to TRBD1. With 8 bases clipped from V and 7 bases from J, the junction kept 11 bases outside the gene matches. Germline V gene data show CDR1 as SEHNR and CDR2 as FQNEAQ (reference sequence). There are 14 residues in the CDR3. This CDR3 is CASSVPGQPNEQFF. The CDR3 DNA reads TGTGCCAGCTCGGTCCCGGGACAGCCTAATGAGCAGTTCTTC.

DNA of the CDR3: TGTGCCAGCAGTTTACGAGGGGGTACTGAAGCTTTCTTT. It codes for CASSLRGGTEAFF. This chain links TRBV28 with TRBJ1-1; TRBD1 might be the D (6 bases). V lost 2 bases and J 5 bases, leaving 9 bases between the germline ends. CDR1 MDHEN and CDR2 SYDVKM come from the germline V gene. The CDR3 length is 13 residues. Together with reference TRBV28 and TRBJ1-1, the CDR3 gives the full variable domain: DVKVTQSSRYLVKRTGEKVFLECVQDMDHENMFWYRQDPGLGLRLIYFSYDVKMKEKGDIPEGYSVSREKKERFSLILESASTNQTSMYLCASSLRGGTEAFFGQGTRLTVV.

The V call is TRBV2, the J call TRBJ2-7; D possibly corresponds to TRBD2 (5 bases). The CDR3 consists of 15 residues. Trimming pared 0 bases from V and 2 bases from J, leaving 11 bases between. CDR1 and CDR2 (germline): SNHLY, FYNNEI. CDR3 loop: CASSEAQLGPYEQYF. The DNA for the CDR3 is TGTGCCAGCAGTGAAGCGCAACTAGGGCCCTACGAGCAGTACTTC.

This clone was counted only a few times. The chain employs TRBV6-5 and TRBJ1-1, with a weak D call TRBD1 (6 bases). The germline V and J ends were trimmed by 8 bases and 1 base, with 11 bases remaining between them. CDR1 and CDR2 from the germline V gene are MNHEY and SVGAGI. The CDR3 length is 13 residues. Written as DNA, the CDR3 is TGTGCCAGCTGGGGGCCGGCGAACACTGAAGCTTTCTTT. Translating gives CASWGPANTEAFF.

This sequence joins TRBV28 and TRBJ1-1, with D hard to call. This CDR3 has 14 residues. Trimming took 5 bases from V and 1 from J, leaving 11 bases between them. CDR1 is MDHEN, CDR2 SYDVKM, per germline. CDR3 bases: TGTGCCAGCAGTCTATTCCCGGGGAACACTGAAGCTTTCTTT. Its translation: CASSLFPGNTEAFF. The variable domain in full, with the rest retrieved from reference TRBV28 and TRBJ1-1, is DVKVTQSSRYLVKRTGEKVFLECVQDMDHENMFWYRQDPGLGLRLIYFSYDVKMKEKGDIPEGYSVSREKKERFSLILESASTNQTSMYLCASSLFPGNTEAFFGQGTRLTVV.

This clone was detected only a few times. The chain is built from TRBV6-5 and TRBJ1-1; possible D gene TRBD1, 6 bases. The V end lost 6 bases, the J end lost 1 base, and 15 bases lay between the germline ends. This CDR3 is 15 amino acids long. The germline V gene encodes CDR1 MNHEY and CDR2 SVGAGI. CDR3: CASRTGRLGNTEAFF. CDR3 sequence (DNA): TGTGCCAGCAGGACAGGACGGCTAGGGAACACTGAAGCTTTCTTT.

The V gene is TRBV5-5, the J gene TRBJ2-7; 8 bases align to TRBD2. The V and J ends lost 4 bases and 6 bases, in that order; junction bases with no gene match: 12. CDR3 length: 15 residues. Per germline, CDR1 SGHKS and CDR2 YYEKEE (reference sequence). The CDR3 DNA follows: TGTGCCAGCAGCGCTGCGGGGGGCGCCCCTTTCGAGCAGTACTTC. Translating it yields CASSAAGGAPFEQYF.

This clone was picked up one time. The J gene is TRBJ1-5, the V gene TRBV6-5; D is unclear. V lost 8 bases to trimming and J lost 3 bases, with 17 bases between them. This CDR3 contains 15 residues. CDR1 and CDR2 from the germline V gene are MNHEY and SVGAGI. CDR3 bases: TGTGCCAGCTTACGGGTCGAGGGTTCCAATCAGCCCCAGCATTTT. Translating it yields CASLRVEGSNQPQHF.

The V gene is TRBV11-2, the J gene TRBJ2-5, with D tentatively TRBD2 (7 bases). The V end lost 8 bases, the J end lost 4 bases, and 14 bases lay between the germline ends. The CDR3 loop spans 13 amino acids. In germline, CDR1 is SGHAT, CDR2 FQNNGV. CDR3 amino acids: CASGMRGRETQYF. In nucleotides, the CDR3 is TGTGCCAGCGGAATGCGGGGGCGAGAGACCCAGTACTTC.